This T cell receptor beta chain was identified in a study of CD4 and CD8 cells across lung adenocarcinoma regions. Donors had localized lung adenocarcinoma, a non-small cell lung cancer. Losses at the gene ends were 5 bases for V and 2 bases for J; bases not matched to a gene: 4. CDR1 is SGHAT, CDR2 FQNNGV, per germline. The CDR3 runs to 14 residues. The sample holds a few counts of this clonotype. TCRdb independently ran MiXCR on the PCR reads; one entry per CDR3 protein. The table has approximately 17,000 distinct CDR3 sequences, 46% seen once; the top ten hold approximately 18%. Source material: CD4+ T cells from the margin of a lung tumor. This clonotype originated in a male donor with lung adenocarcinoma. The CD4 and CD8 labels of this study may be unreliable. The V and J genes are TRBV11-2 and TRBJ2-3; 7 nucleotides match TRBD1. The CDR3 DNA sequence: TGTGCCAGCAGCCCGGGACAGCTCACAGATACGCAGTATTTT. Its translation: CASSPGQLTDTQYF.